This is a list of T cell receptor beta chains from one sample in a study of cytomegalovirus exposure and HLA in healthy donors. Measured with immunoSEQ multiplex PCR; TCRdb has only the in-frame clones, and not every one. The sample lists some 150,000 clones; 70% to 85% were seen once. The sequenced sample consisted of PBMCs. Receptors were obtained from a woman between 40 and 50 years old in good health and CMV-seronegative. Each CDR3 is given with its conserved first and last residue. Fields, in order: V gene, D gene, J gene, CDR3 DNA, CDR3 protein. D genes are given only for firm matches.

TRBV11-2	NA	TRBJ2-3	TGTGCCAGCAGCTTAGGGTCTAGCGCGAGCACAGATACGCAGTATTTT	CASSLGSSASTDTQYF
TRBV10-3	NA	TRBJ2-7	TGTGCCATCAGTGAGTCGACTTTCTACGAGCAGTACTTC	CAISESTFYEQYF
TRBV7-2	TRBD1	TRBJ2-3	TGTGCCAGCAGCCGACAGGGGCAAAGGGCAGATACGCAGTATTTT	CASSRQGQRADTQYF
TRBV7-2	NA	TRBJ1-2	TGTGCCAGCAGCTTGGATCAGGGGCCCTCTGGCTACACCTTC	CASSLDQGPSGYTF
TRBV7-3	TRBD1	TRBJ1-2	TGTGCCAGCAGCGCTAGACAGGGATCCCCCTCTTTC	CASSARQGSPSF
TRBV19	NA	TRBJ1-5	TGTGCCAGTAGCGGCAGGGTGGCCTGGGGTCAGCCCCAGCATTTT	CASSGRVAWGQPQHF
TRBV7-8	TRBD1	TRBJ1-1	TGTGCCAGCAGCTTAGGAAGATATCGACAGGGTGGCACTGAAGCTTTCTTT	CASSLGRYRQGGTEAFF
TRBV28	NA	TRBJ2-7	TGTGCCAGCAGTTTATCGGACTTCCCGCGCGAGCAGTACTTC	CASSLSDFPREQYF
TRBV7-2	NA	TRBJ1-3	TGTGCCAGCAGCTTTCTGGGAGTTGGAAACACCATATATTTT	CASSFLGVGNTIYF
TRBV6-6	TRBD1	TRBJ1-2	TGTGCCAGCAGTTTCACGGGACAGGGAACCGGCTACACCTTC	CASSFTGQGTGYTF